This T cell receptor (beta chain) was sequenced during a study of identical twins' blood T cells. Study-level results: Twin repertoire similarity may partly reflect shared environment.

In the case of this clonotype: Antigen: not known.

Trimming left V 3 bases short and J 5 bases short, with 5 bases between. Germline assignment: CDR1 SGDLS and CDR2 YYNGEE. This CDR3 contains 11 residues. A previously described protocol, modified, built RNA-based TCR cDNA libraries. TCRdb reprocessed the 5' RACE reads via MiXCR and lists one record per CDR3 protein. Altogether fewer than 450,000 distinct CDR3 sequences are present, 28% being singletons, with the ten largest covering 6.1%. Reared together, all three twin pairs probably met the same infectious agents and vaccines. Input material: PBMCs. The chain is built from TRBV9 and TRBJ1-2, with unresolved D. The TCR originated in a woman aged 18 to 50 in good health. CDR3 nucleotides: TGTGCCAGCAGCGCCACGTATGGCTACACCTTC. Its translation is CASSATYGYTF.